This T cell receptor (beta chain) was sequenced for a study of T cell repertoires in ileal Crohn's disease. Broader study findings: High-frequency clones were more common in sorted CD8 than CD4 cells.

The germline V gene has CDR1 MNHEY and CDR2 SMNVEV (reference sequence). V was clipped by 3 bases and J by 6 bases; unmatched bases: 5. The CDR3 length is 14 residues. Profiled with immunoSEQ multiplex PCR; TCRdb holds only in-frame clones, not every one. The top ten clones hold around 5.3% of a sample with several thousand clones, roughly 76% of them seen once. On this clone itself: Antigen specificity is unknown.

This TCR derives from an adult with Crohn's disease. The sequencing sample was made of ileal tissue. The V and J genes are TRBV27 and TRBJ2-7; 10 bases map to TRBD2. For the CDR3, the DNA is TGTGCCAGCAGTTTCAGCGGGAGGGGAGGCGAGCAGTACTTC. Translated: CASSFSGRGGEQYF.